The source of this TCR beta chain is a study of blood T cell repertoires in COVID-19. Study in general: Material from acute and convalescent COVID-19 was sourced from the United States, Italy and Spain. Sources were T cells, B-cell-depleted T cells, or PBMCs; the material itself was cDNA or gDNA.

Original processing methods: Estimation of nucleated cell counts was performed using reference gene primer amplification. Clones were sequenced by immunoSEQ multiplex PCR, and TCRdb holds only the in-frame ones, with some missing. V and J calls and clone size are given by that table; D and trimming were obtained from the DNA. The sample includes over 80,000 clones, 80% to 90% of them seen just once. CDR1 is SGHNT and CDR2 is YENEEA in the germline V gene. Trimming removed 5 bases at V and 0 bases at J, with 17 bases between. The CDR3 extends over 17 amino acids. Sample: peripheral blood. This rearrangement joins TRBV11-3 to TRBJ2-1; D might be TRBD1 (6 bases). The receptor's source is a man aged 45-65 years with acute or convalescent COVID-19. This CDR3 reads CASSTRTGTSSYNEQFF. As DNA, the CDR3 is TGTGCCAGCAGCACCCGTACAGGGACCAGCTCCTACAATGAGCAGTTCTTC.